This T cell receptor beta chain was obtained from a study of beta chain features in type 1 diabetes. Regarding the study as a whole: Significant though moderate, a shortening of TCRB CDR3s appeared in all four CD4+ subsets of Type 1 diabetes patients.

Sorted CD4+ subsets: naive, central memory, regulatory, stem cell-like memory (CD45RO/CCR7/CD25/CD127/CD95/CD27 panel). Reverse transcribing all isolated RNA meant expressed TCRB transcripts were sequenced. Generated by immunoSEQ multiplex PCR, the TCRdb table keeps only in-frame clones and is missing some. The data contain roughly 180,000 clones, 7.8% of them singletons. For this clone: The target antigen is unknown.

The clonotype originates from a woman aged 40 to 50 with type 1 diabetes. Specimen: central memory CD4+ T cells from blood.

The CDR3 spells CASSPTAGTGAYEQYF. CDR3 DNA sequence: TGTGCCAGCAGCCCTACGGCCGGGACAGGGGCCTACGAGCAGTACTTC. The V call is TRBV5-6, the J call TRBJ2-7; 10 nucleotides align to TRBD1. Germline V gives CDR1 SGHDT, CDR2 YYEEEE. V lost 4 bases to trimming and J lost 2 bases; unmatched junction nucleotides: 9. The CDR3 runs to 16 residues.